The following is a T cell receptor beta chain sequence with its context. Its antigen is not identified. Researchers defined stable Graves' hyperthyroidism as no ophthalmopathy progression within 18 months. This entry comes from a study of T cells in Graves' hyperthyroidism and ophthalmopathy. Overall study results and limits: Ophthalmopathy stood apart from stable hyperthyroidism in a 13 V-J model.

The investigators amplified TCR beta CDR3 regions from RNA transcripts. When the TCR CDR3 underwent first-round RT-PCR, the HTBI primer set was used. TCRdb itself ran the multiplex PCR reads through MiXCR, one entry per CDR3 protein. The data contain roughly 710,000 distinct CDR3 sequences, over 35% of them singletons. Germline loops: CDR1 LGHDT, CDR2 YNNKEL (reference sequence). This CDR3 has 16 amino acids. Deletions cut 0 bases from V and 9 bases from J, with 15 bases between. Sequencing was performed on blood. The TCR sequence derives from a woman between 40 and 55 years old with Graves' hyperthyroidism. The chain employs TRBV3-1 and TRBJ1-6; D might be TRBD1 (6 bases). CDR3 loop: CASSQELRTVGSPLHF. DNA for the CDR3: TGTGCCAGCAGCCAAGAGCTTCGGACAGTGGGTTCACCCCTCCACTTT.